This passage covers 3 T cell receptor beta chains from one sample sequenced in a study of PD-L1 blockade in urothelial cancer. Clones were read by immunoSEQ multiplex PCR, and TCRdb kept only the in-frame ones, dropping some. The sample records around 100,000 clones, over 75% being singletons. The sample in question was PBMCs, obtained around atezolizumab (anti-PD-L1) treatment. The source is a middle-aged man with urothelial cancer.

The rearrangement links TRBV21-1 to TRBJ1-2; the DNA was not compared with TRBD1, the D call given in the table. TRBV21-1 is described as a pseudogene. CDR3 size: 15 residues. CDR3 DNA: TGTGCCAGCAGCAAAGTAGGGACATTATACTATGGCTACACCTTC. It codes for CASSKVGTLYYGYTF.

The V call is TRBV18, the J call TRBJ1-1; possible D gene TRBD1, 5 bases. Germline assignment: CDR1 KGHSH and CDR2 LQKENI. Trimming pared 3 bases from V and 7 bases from J, leaving 12 bases between. The CDR3 consists of 13 residues. The CDR3 DNA is TGTGCCAGCTCACCGGGACTCATGGATGAAGCTTTCTTT. Amino acids: CASSPGLMDEAFF.

The chain joins TRBV30 to TRBJ2-1, with a tentative D call TRBD1 (5 bases). Trimming took 2 bases from V and 6 from J, leaving 20 bases between them. CDR1 and CDR2 (germline): GTSNPN, SVGIG (reference sequence). The CDR3 runs to 16 residues. CDR3 region: CAWSPRSGLHSNEQFF. The CDR3 coding sequence is TGTGCCTGGAGTCCTCGATCAGGGCTCCATAGCAATGAGCAGTTCTTC.